Detailed here is one T cell receptor beta chain. The data stem from a study of OX40 agonist ivuxolimab in advanced cancers. Study in general: As their treatment, patients were administered ivuxolimab, an agonistic anti-OX40 (CD134) antibody.

Clones were sequenced by immunoSEQ multiplex PCR, and TCRdb holds only the in-frame ones, with some missing. This sample has 95,000 to 150,000 clones, with approximately 90% found just once. The CDR3 is 16 residues long. V was pared by 4 bases and J by 2 bases, with 17 bases between. From germline, CDR1 is LGHNA and CDR2 YSLEER. The TCR comes from an adult with an advanced solid tumor such as melanoma, head and neck, liver or kidney cancer. The genes are TRBV4-3 and TRBJ2-5; TRBD2 might be the D (6 bases). The sequencing used CD4+ or CD8+ T cells sorted from blood, collected in a trial of the OX40 agonist ivuxolimab. The CDR3 loop reads CASSPGTPGGQETQYF. CDR3 in DNA: TGCGCCAGCAGCCCAGGGACCCCTGGGGGGCAAGAGACCCAGTACTTC.